A single sample is the source of the 9 T cell receptor beta chains below, sequenced in a study of early T cells in non-severe SARS-CoV-2 infection. Each CDR3 protein gets one entry after TCRdb re-called the 5' RACE reads with MiXCR. The sample yields tens of thousands of distinct CDR3 sequences, approximately 5.1% seen once. The material was whole blood, obtained at baseline. These receptors were taken from an adult who was a healthcare worker with PCR-confirmed SARS-CoV-2 infection or an uninfected control (not recorded which).

This chain connects TRBV6-1 to TRBJ2-7, with D unresolved. The V end lost 7 bases, the J end lost 3 bases, and 10 bases lay between the germline ends. This CDR3 region has 12 residues. Germline V gene lookup returns CDR1 MNHNS and CDR2 SASEGT. The CDR3 region has the DNA TGTGCCAGCACCGGCACTCACTACGAGCAGTACTTC. Amino acids: CASTGTHYEQYF.

In this sample, this clonotype turned up once. CDR3 bases: TGCGCCAGCAGCTTGATCCCAGGGCGCACAGATACGCAGTATTTT. Amino acids: CASSLIPGRTDTQYF. The chain has TRBV5-1 and TRBJ2-3; possible D gene TRBD1, 5 bases. This CDR3 region has 15 residues. Trimming left V 1 base short and J 1 base short, with 10 bases between. Germline loops: CDR1 SGHRS, CDR2 YFSETQ.

This clonotype has a handful of counts. The chain carries TRBV6-2 or TRBV6-3 and TRBJ2-5; D is uncertain. With 5 bases removed from V and 6 bases from J, the gap between germline ends came to 16 bases. CDR1 is MNHEY, CDR2 SVGEGT, per germline. The CDR3 loop spans 14 amino acids. The CDR3 DNA reads as TGTGCCAGCAGTACCCCGGTAACAGAAAAGACCCAGTACTTC. Translation: CASSTPVTEKTQYF.

Comments on this clonotype: A read error may be the cause here, since a much bigger clone is one base away. The rearrangement joins TRBV4-1 to TRBJ2-3, with 13 bases identical to TRBD2. The germline V gene has CDR1 MGHRA and CDR2 YSYEKL. CDR3 size: 16 residues. The CDR3 sequence: CTSSRRTSGRPDTQYF. CDR3 nucleotide sequence: TGCACCAGCAGCCGCCGGACTAGCGGGAGACCAGATACGCAGTATTTT.

This clonotype was found many times. The CDR3 DNA sequence: TGCAGTGCTGACAGGGTCAACGAGCAGTACTTC. Translated: CSADRVNEQYF. The chain couples TRBV20-1 to TRBJ2-7; 7 bases map to TRBD1. V shed 5 bases and J 5 bases; nucleotides not matched to a gene: 3. There are 11 residues in the CDR3. Germline lookup yields CDR1 DFQATT and CDR2 SNEGSKA (reference sequence).

The gene calls are TRBV19 and TRBJ2-7; 8 positions match TRBD1. The ends lost 5 bases at V and 0 bases at J; junction bases unmatched: 9. This CDR3 has 16 amino acids. Germline V gene sequence: CDR1 LNHDA, CDR2 SQIVND (reference sequence). For the CDR3, the DNA is TGTGCCAGTAGTCCACAATGGACAGGGACCTCCTACGAGCAGTACTTC. This encodes CASSPQWTGTSYEQYF.

V usage is TRBV29-1 and J usage is TRBJ1-1; D is undetermined. This CDR3 has 11 amino acids. Germline CDR1 and CDR2: SQVTM and ANQGSEA. Deletions cut 3 bases from V and 6 bases from J, with 8 bases between. CDR3 bases: TGCAGCGTTGAGATGTGGTCTGAAGCTTTCTTT. It is translated as CSVEMWSEAFF.

This clonotype was seen repeatedly, ten times or more. The chain has TRBV20-1 and TRBJ1-4, with D unclear. V dropped 1 base and J dropped 0 bases, with 12 bases sitting between them. This CDR3 has 16 residues. Germline V lookup: CDR1 DFQATT, CDR2 SNEGSKA (reference sequence). CDR3 sequence (DNA): TGCAGTGCTAGAGCTTCCGACCTGGCAACTAATGAAAAACTGTTTTTT. Its translation is CSARASDLATNEKLFF.

This clonotype occurred a few times. V and J are TRBV20-1 and TRBJ2-3, with 7 bases aligning to TRBD1. With V trimmed by 3 bases and J by 0 bases, 3 bases remained unmatched. The CDR3 length is 14 residues. Per the germline V gene, CDR1 is DFQATT and CDR2 is SNEGSKA (reference sequence). The CDR3 loop is CSARDRRSTDTQYF. Here the CDR3 DNA reads TGCAGTGCTAGGGACAGGAGAAGCACAGATACGCAGTATTTT.